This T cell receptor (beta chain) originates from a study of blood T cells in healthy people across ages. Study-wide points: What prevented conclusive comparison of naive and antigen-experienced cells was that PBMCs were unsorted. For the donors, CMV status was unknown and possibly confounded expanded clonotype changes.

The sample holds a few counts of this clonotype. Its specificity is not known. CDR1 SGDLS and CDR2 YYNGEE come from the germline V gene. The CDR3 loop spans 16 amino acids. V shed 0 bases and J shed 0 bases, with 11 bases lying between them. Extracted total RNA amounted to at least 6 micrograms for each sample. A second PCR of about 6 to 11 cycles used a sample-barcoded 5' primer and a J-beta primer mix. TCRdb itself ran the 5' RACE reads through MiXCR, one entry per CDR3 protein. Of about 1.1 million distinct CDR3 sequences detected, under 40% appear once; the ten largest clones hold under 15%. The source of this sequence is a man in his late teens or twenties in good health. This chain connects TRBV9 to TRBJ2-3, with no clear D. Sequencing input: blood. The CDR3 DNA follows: TGTGCCAGCAGCGTAGCTCCTAGAATTAGCACAGATACGCAGTATTTT. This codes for CASSVAPRISTDTQYF.